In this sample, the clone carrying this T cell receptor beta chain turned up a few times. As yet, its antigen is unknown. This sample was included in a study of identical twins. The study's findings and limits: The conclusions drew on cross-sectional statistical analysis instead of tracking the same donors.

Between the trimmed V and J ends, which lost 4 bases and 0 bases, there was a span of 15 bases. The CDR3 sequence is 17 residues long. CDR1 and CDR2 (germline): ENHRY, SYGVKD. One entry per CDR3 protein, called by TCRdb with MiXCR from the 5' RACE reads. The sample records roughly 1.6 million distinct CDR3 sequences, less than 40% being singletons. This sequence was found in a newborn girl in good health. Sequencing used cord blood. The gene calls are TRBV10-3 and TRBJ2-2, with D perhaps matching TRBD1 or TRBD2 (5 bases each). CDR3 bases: TGTGCCATCAGTGGAAAAGGGACCGTTTCGAACACCGGGGAGCTGTTTTTT. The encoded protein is CAISGKGTVSNTGELFF.